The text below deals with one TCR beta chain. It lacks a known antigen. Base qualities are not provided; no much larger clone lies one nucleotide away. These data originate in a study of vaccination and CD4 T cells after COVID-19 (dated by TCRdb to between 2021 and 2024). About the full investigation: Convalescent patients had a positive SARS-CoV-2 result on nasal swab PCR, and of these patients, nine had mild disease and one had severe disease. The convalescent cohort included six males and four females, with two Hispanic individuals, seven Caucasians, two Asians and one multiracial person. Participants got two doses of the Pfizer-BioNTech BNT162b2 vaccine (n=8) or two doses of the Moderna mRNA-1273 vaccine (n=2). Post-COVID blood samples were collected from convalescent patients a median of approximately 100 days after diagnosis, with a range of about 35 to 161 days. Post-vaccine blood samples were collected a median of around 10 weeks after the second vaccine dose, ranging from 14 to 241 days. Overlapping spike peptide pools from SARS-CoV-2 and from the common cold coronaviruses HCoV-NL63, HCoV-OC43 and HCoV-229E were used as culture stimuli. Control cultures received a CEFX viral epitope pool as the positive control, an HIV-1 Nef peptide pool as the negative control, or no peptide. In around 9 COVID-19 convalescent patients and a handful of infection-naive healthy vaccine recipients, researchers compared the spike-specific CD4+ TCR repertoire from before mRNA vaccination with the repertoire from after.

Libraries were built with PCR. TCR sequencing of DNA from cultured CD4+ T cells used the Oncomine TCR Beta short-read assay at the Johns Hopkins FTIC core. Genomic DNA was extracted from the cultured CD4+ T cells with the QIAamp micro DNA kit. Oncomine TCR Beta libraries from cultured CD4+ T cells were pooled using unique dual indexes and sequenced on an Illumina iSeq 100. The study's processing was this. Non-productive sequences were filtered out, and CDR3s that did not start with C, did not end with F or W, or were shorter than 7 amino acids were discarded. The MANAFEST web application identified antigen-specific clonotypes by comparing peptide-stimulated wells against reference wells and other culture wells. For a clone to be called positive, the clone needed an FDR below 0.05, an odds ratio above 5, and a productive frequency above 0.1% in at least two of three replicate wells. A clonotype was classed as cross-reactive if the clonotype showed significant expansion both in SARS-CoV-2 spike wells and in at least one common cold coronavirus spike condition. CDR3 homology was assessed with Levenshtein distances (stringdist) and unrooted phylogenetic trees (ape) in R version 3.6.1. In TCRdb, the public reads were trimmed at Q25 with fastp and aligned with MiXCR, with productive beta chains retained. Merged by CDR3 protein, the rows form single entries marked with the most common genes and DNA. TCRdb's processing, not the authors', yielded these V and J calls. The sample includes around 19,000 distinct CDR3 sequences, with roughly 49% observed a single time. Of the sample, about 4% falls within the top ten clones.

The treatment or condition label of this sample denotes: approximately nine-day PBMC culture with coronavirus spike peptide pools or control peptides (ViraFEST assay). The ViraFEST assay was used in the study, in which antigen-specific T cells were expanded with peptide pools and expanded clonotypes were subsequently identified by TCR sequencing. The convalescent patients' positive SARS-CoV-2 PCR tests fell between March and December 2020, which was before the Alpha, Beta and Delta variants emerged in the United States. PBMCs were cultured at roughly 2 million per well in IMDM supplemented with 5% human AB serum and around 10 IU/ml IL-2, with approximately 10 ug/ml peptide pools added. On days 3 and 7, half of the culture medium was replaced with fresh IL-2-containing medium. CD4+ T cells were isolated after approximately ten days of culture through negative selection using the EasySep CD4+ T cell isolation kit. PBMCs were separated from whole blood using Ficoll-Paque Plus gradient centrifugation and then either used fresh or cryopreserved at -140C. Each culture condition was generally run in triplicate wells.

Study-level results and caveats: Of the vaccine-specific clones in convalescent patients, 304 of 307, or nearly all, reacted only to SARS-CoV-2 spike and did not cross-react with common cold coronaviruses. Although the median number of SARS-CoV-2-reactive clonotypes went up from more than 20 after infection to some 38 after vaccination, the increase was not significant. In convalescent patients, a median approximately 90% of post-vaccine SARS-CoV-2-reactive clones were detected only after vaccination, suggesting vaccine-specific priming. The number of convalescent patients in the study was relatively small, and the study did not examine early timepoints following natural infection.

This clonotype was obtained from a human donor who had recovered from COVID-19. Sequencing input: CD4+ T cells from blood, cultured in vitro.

This receptor has the CDR3 CASSPSRQGGNTIYF. The sequenced DNA: TGTGCCAGCTCACCATCTCGACAGGGGGGAAACACCATATATTTT. The sequence joins TRBV18 to TRBJ1-3, and TRBD1 aligns with 8 junction nucleotides. Trimming leaves V shorter by 2 bases and J shorter by 4 bases, with the junction holding 4 bases beyond the gene matches. CDR1 KGHSH and CDR2 LQKENI are derived from the germline V gene. The CDR3, cysteine through phenylalanine, is 15 amino acids long. CDR3 DNA only is kept here, 45 bases in frame from base 1.